This T cell receptor (beta chain) was sequenced for a study of cytomegalovirus exposure and HLA in healthy donors. About the study: As released early, the data held around 80 million unique TCRs from HLA-typed donors.

This CDR3 has 16 residues. V lost 1 base and J 0 bases, leaving 10 bases between the germline ends. Germline CDR1 and CDR2: SGHVS and FNYEAQ. Study-wide findings and caveats: Across donors, presence/absence analyses took sequencing depth to be roughly uniform.

The PCR employed 60 Vbeta primers together with 13 Jbeta primers. TCRdb keeps only in-frame clones here, not all; method: immunoSEQ multiplex PCR. The sample records roughly 150,000 clones, around 86% being singletons. Notes on this clone: The antigen remains unidentified.

The chain joins TRBV7-6 to TRBJ2-1; D remains ambiguous. Sequences were obtained from PBMCs. The origin of this receptor is a male donor in good health and CMV-seronegative. Here the CDR3 DNA reads TGTGCCAGCAGCTTAGGAGGTCCTAGCTCCTACAATGAGCAGTTCTTC. The encoded protein is CASSLGGPSSYNEQFF.